The rows below give T cell receptor beta chains drawn from one sample of a study of control samples from healthy donors and cancer patients. Libraries were prepared by immunoSEQ multiplex PCR; TCRdb keeps only in-frame clonotypes and omits some of them. The data hold approximately 170,000 clones, with around 95% observed a single time. Sequenced sample: blood. The receptors come from a woman aged 60-70 years in good health. Both conserved end residues are part of each CDR3. D genes are given only for firm matches. Clone size is not always given. Where it is, it says once, few, many or a class for expanded clones.

-,TRBV4-3,-,TRBJ1-4,CASSQDVSTTTNEKLFF,TGCGCCAGCAGCCAAGATGTGAGCACTACAACTAATGAAAAACTGTTTTTT
-,TRBV10-1,-,TRBJ1-1,CASRKQGNTEAFF,TGCGCCAGCAGAAAACAGGGTAACACTGAAGCTTTCTTT
-,TRBV4-3,once,TRBJ1-1,CASSQEGRSGTEAFF,TGCGCCAGCAGCCAAGAGGGTAGAAGCGGCACTGAAGCTTTCTTT
-,TRBV6-2/TRBV6-3,-,TRBJ1-6,CASSVGYNSPLHF,TGTGCCAGCAGTGTCGGCTATAATTCACCCCTCCACTTT
-,TRBV5-1,-,TRBJ2-1,CASSPEIAVDNEQFF,TGCGCCAGCAGTCCAGAAATCGCGGTTGACAATGAGCAGTTCTTC
-,TRBV30,-,TRBJ1-3,CAWRNRVSGNTIYF,TGTGCCTGGAGGAACAGGGTATCCGGAAACACCATATATTTT
TRBD2,TRBV9,-,TRBJ2-3,CASSGGTSGGYDTQYF,TGTGCCAGCAGCGGGGGGACTAGCGGGGGGTACGATACGCAGTATTTT
-,TRBV18,-,TRBJ1-2,CASSPPTRDGYTF,TGTGCCAGCTCACCACCGACCAGAGATGGCTACACCTTC
-,TRBV4-1,-,TRBJ1-2,CASSRDTQKSGYTF,TGCGCCAGCAGCCGAGACACACAGAAAAGTGGCTACACCTTC
TRBD1,TRBV7-9,-,TRBJ2-7,CASSEEQGAREQYF,TGTGCCAGCAGCGAGGAACAGGGGGCAAGGGAGCAGTACTTC
-,TRBV11-2,-,TRBJ1-2,CASSFSQRRPGMGYTF,TGTGCCAGCAGCTTTTCGCAGCGACGACCCGGCATGGGCTACACCTTC
-,TRBV27,once,TRBJ1-1,CASSLGGGIEAFF,TGTGCCAGCAGTTTGGGCGGGGGGATTGAAGCTTTCTTT
-,TRBV12-3/TRBV12-4,-,TRBJ1-5,CASSLNPNQPQHF,TGTGCCAGCAGTTTAAATCCTAATCAGCCCCAGCATTTT
TRBD2,TRBV5-1,-,TRBJ2-3,CASSLGPAGGTSTDTQYF,TGCGCCAGCAGCTTGGGCCCAGCGGGGGGGACTAGCACAGATACGCAGTATTTT
-,TRBV3-1/TRBV3-2,-,TRBJ1-6,CASSQDVNSPLHF,TGTGCCAGCAGCCAAGATGTTAATTCACCCCTCCACTTT
TRBD1,TRBV7-2,-,TRBJ2-2,CASSFRQGLNTGELFF,TGTGCCAGCAGCTTCCGACAGGGATTAAACACCGGGGAGCTGTTTTTT
TRBD2,TRBV2,once,TRBJ2-3,CASSYGLAGLDTQYF,TGTGCCAGCAGTTACGGACTAGCGGGGCTGGATACGCAGTATTTT
TRBD1,TRBV14,once,TRBJ2-6,CASSLISGTGSVGANVLTF,TGTGCCAGCAGCCTAATCTCCGGGACAGGGTCGGTTGGGGCCAACGTCCTGACTTTC
TRBD1,TRBV6-5,-,TRBJ1-4,CASSSRTGKYEKLFF,TGTGCCAGCAGTTCAAGGACAGGGAAATATGAAAAACTGTTTTTT
TRBD1,TRBV6-2/TRBV6-3,-,TRBJ1-1,CASSSGQGNTEAFF,TGTGCCAGCAGTTCCGGACAGGGGAACACTGAAGCTTTCTTT
TRBD2,TRBV3-1/TRBV3-2,-,TRBJ2-3,CASSHGTSGGAGTDTQYF,TGTGCCAGCAGCCACGGGACTAGCGGGGGGGCAGGCACAGATACGCAGTATTTT
TRBD1,TRBV19,-,TRBJ2-4,CASSIGGGDKAKNIQYF,TGTGCCAGTAGTATAGGAGGGGGCGATAAGGCCAAAAACATTCAGTACTTC
TRBD1,TRBV5-1,-,TRBJ1-1,CASSSGQGNTEAFF,TGCGCCAGCAGCTCCGGACAGGGAAATACTGAAGCTTTCTTT
TRBD1,TRBV6-2/TRBV6-3,once,TRBJ1-2,CASSEDRDVYGYTF,TGTGCCAGCAGCGAAGACAGGGATGTCTATGGCTACACCTTC
TRBD2,TRBV5-6,-,TRBJ2-5,CASSRGLAESQETQYF,TGTGCCAGCAGCCGTGGACTAGCGGAGAGCCAAGAGACCCAGTACTTC
TRBD1,TRBV18,-,TRBJ1-2,CASSPGDRANYGYTF,TGTGCCAGCTCACCAGGGGACAGGGCTAACTATGGCTACACCTTC
-,TRBV4-1,-,TRBJ1-4,CASSQDIEPGAKKLFF,TGCGCCAGCAGCCAAGATATAGAGCCCGGGGCTAAAAAACTGTTTTTT
-,TRBV6-2/TRBV6-3,-,TRBJ1-1,CASSSEDKNTEAFF,TGTGCCAGCAGTTCGGAGGACAAGAACACTGAAGCTTTCTTT
TRBD1,TRBV2,once,TRBJ1-5,CASGTGGEYGNQPQHF,TGTGCCAGCGGGACAGGGGGCGAGTACGGCAATCAGCCCCAGCATTTT
-,TRBV6-6,-,TRBJ1-2,CASSPQGTYGYTF,TGTGCCAGCAGTCCTCAGGGAACCTATGGCTACACCTTC
-,TRBV5-1,-,TRBJ1-6,CASCLVEDMSSPLHF,TGCGCCAGCTGCCTAGTGGAGGACATGAGTTCACCCCTCCACTTT
-,TRBV19,-,TRBJ1-1,CASSRNQGGEAFF,TGTGCCAGTAGTCGCAACCAGGGCGGTGAAGCTTTCTTT
-,TRBV27,few,TRBJ1-1,CASSPNSPTEAFF,TGTGCCAGCAGTCCCAATTCCCCCACTGAAGCTTTCTTT
TRBD1,TRBV2,-,TRBJ1-2,CASSAQGAVYGYTF,TGTGCCAGCAGTGCACAGGGGGCAGTGTATGGCTACACCTTC
-,TRBV24-1,-,TRBJ2-5,CATSGDGDGETQYF,TGTGCCACCAGTGGAGACGGAGACGGAGAGACCCAGTACTTC
-,TRBV6-5,-,TRBJ2-1,CATRGKGPAYEQFF,TGTGCCACCAGGGGAAAGGGACCTGCTTACGAGCAGTTCTTC
TRBD2,TRBV10-3,-,TRBJ2-1,CAISESSPLAGGYNEQFF,TGTGCCATCAGTGAGTCCTCCCCCCTAGCGGGGGGCTACAATGAACAGTTCTTC
-,TRBV2,-,TRBJ1-2,CASSDLYTGAYGYTF,TGTGCCAGCAGTGATCTCTATACGGGAGCCTATGGCTACACCTTC
-,TRBV4-3,-,TRBJ1-4,CASSQLHRRGNEKLFF,TGCGCCAGCAGCCAACTACACCGGAGGGGAAACGAAAAACTGTTTTTT
-,TRBV7-2,-,TRBJ1-3,CASSLENRVGPASGNTIYF,TGTGCCAGCAGCTTAGAAAACAGGGTAGGTCCTGCCTCTGGAAACACCATATATTTT
TRBD2,TRBV7-3,-,TRBJ2-2,CASSSAGGPLAGELFF,TGTGCCAGCAGCTCGGCGGGGGGGCCGTTGGCCGGGGAGCTGTTTTTT
-,TRBV12-5,-,TRBJ1-2,CASGFGDGSYGYTF,TGTGCTAGTGGTTTTGGGGATGGGAGCTATGGCTACACCTTC
-,TRBV30,once,TRBJ2-5,CAWSVQERETQYF,TGTGCCTGGAGTGTACAAGAAAGGGAGACCCAGTACTTC
-,TRBV12-3/TRBV12-4,-,TRBJ1-1,CASSLMGEAFF,TGTGCCAGCAGTTTAATGGGTGAAGCTTTCTTT
-,TRBV10-3,-,TRBJ1-2,CAISVGDGYTF,TGTGCCATCAGTGTGGGGGATGGCTACACCTTC
TRBD2,TRBV11-3,-,TRBJ2-1,CASSSGTSGGYNEQFF,TGTGCCAGCAGCTCCGGGACTAGCGGGGGGTACAATGAGCAGTTCTTC
-,TRBV15,-,TRBJ1-5,CATTIGTGLNQPQHF,TGTGCCACCACCATAGGAACAGGGTTAAATCAGCCCCAGCATTTT
TRBD1,TRBV7-6,-,TRBJ2-3,CASSLSDRGRDTQYF,TGTGCCAGCAGCTTATCGGACAGGGGCCGAGATACGCAGTATTTT
-,TRBV18,-,TRBJ1-2,CASSPPSIPDGYTF,TGTGCCAGCTCACCACCGAGTATCCCGGACGGCTACACCTTC
-,TRBV5-1,-,TRBJ1-4,CASSLGTAHEKLFF,TGCGCCAGCAGCTTGGGGACGGCCCATGAAAAACTGTTTTTT
-,TRBV2,-,TRBJ2-6,CASTGSGANVLTF,TGTGCCAGCACCGGCTCTGGGGCCAACGTCCTGACTTTC